The rows below give T cell receptor beta chains drawn from one sample of a study of T cells in Graves' hyperthyroidism and ophthalmopathy. TCRdb fed the multiplex PCR reads into MiXCR, producing one record per CDR3 protein. The sample consists of some 600,000 distinct CDR3 sequences, 35% to 55% of them appearing once. Sequenced material: peripheral blood or thyroid tissue (not recorded which). All receptors derive from a woman younger than 30 with Graves' hyperthyroidism. Each CDR3 is given with its conserved first and last residue. Each record gives: CDR3 protein, CDR3 DNA, V gene, clone size, D gene, J gene. A D gene is named only where the DNA matches it firmly. Part of the rows lack a size; the others show once, few, many or a class for expanded clones.

CDR3 protein: CAIKTQAYGYTF
CDR3 DNA: TGTGCCATCAAGACGCAAGCCTATGGCTACACCTTC
V gene: TRBV10-3
clone size: NA
D gene: NA
J gene: TRBJ1-2

CDR3 protein: CATSRGEGGGQPQHF
CDR3 DNA: TGTGCCACCAGCAGAGGGGAGGGGGGTGGCCAGCCCCAGCATTTT
V gene: TRBV15
clone size: NA
D gene: NA
J gene: TRBJ1-5

CDR3 protein: CASSRDSLNEKLFF
CDR3 DNA: TGTGCCAGCAGCCGGGACAGCCTTAATGAAAAACTGTTTTTT
V gene: TRBV5-6
clone size: few
D gene: TRBD1
J gene: TRBJ1-4

CDR3 protein: CAITVPGAENTEAFF
CDR3 DNA: TGTGCCATCACGGTTCCAGGGGCGGAGAACACTGAAGCTTTCTTT
V gene: TRBV10-3
clone size: many
D gene: NA
J gene: TRBJ1-1

CDR3 protein: CATRGLAYEQYF
CDR3 DNA: TGTGCCACCAGGGGACTAGCCTACGAGCAGTACTTC
V gene: TRBV15
clone size: many
D gene: TRBD2
J gene: TRBJ2-7

CDR3 protein: CSARGDPGAYEQYF
CDR3 DNA: TGCAGTGCTAGAGGCGATCCGGGGGCTTACGAGCAGTACTTC
V gene: TRBV20-1
clone size: NA
D gene: NA
J gene: TRBJ2-7

CDR3 protein: CASSQDGGGYTF
CDR3 DNA: TGCGCCAGCAGCCAAGATGGGGGGGGTTACACCTTC
V gene: TRBV7-9
clone size: few
D gene: NA
J gene: TRBJ1-2

CDR3 protein: CASSPLPTGIGSYEQYF
CDR3 DNA: TGTGCCAGCTCACCACTGCCGACAGGGATAGGGTCCTACGAGCAGTACTTC
V gene: TRBV25-1
clone size: once
D gene: TRBD1
J gene: TRBJ2-7

CDR3 protein: CSVGVTQYF
CDR3 DNA: TGCAGCGTTGGGGTGACCCAGTACTTC
V gene: TRBV29-1
clone size: NA
D gene: NA
J gene: TRBJ2-5

CDR3 protein: CASARTDSYEQYF
CDR3 DNA: TGTGCCAGTGCGCGGACAGACTCCTACGAGCAGTACTTC
V gene: TRBV19
clone size: few
D gene: NA
J gene: TRBJ2-7

CDR3 protein: CASSLAGTNTEAFF
CDR3 DNA: TGCGCCAGCAGCTTGGCAGGGACGAACACTGAAGCTTTCTTT
V gene: TRBV5-1
clone size: NA
D gene: NA
J gene: TRBJ1-1

CDR3 protein: CASSPRQGGGDYGYTF
CDR3 DNA: TGTGCCAGCTCACCCCGACAGGGCGGAGGGGACTATGGCTACACCTTC
V gene: TRBV18
clone size: NA
D gene: TRBD1
J gene: TRBJ1-2

CDR3 protein: CASSVGSGKNYEQYF
CDR3 DNA: TGTGCCAGCAGCGTAGGGTCAGGGAAAAACTACGAGCAGTACTTC
V gene: TRBV7-4
clone size: few
D gene: NA
J gene: TRBJ2-7

CDR3 protein: CASSPQGLGEKLFF
CDR3 DNA: TGCGCCAGCAGCCCCCAGGGACTGGGAGAAAAACTGTTTTTT
V gene: TRBV7-8
clone size: few
D gene: NA
J gene: TRBJ1-4

CDR3 protein: CASSEGQSYEQYF
CDR3 DNA: TGTGCCAGCAGCGAGGGACAGTCCTACGAGCAGTACTTC
V gene: TRBV9
clone size: many
D gene: TRBD1
J gene: TRBJ2-7

CDR3 protein: CASSLDRELSETQYF
CDR3 DNA: TGTGCCAGCAGCCTAGACAGGGAATTGTCGGAGACCCAGTACTTC
V gene: TRBV7-2
clone size: NA
D gene: TRBD1
J gene: TRBJ2-5

CDR3 protein: CAISERPGETDTQYF
CDR3 DNA: TGTGCCATCAGTGAACGTCCAGGGGAAACAGATACGCAGTATTTT
V gene: TRBV10-3
clone size: NA
D gene: NA
J gene: TRBJ2-3

CDR3 protein: CASSLGGAAGELFF
CDR3 DNA: TGTGCCAGCAGCTTGGGCGGGGCGGCCGGGGAGCTGTTTTTT
V gene: TRBV7-2
clone size: NA
D gene: NA
J gene: TRBJ2-2

CDR3 protein: CATMATMNTEAFF
CDR3 DNA: TGTGCCACAATGGCCACCATGAACACTGAAGCTTTCTTT
V gene: TRBV2
clone size: NA
D gene: NA
J gene: TRBJ1-1

CDR3 protein: CASSTTAGSFSGANVLTF
CDR3 DNA: TGTGCCAGCAGCACGACCGCCGGGAGTTTCTCTGGGGCCAACGTCCTGACTTTC
V gene: TRBV7-7
clone size: NA
D gene: NA
J gene: TRBJ2-6

CDR3 protein: CASSLLFTEAFF
CDR3 DNA: TGTGCCAGCAGCTTATTATTCACTGAAGCTTTCTTT
V gene: TRBV7-9
clone size: NA
D gene: NA
J gene: TRBJ1-1

CDR3 protein: CSVAGLRETQYF
CDR3 DNA: TGCAGCGTAGCGGGATTACGTGAGACCCAGTACTTC
V gene: TRBV29-1
clone size: NA
D gene: TRBD2
J gene: TRBJ2-5